Below are 31 T cell receptor beta chains sequenced from a single sample in a study of T cells in Graves' hyperthyroidism and ophthalmopathy. From RNA transcripts, TCR beta CDR3 regions were amplified. An initial round of RT-PCR targeting the TCR CDR3 relied on the HTBI primer set. TCRdb called the multiplex PCR reads again in MiXCR, with one record for every CDR3 protein. In the table there are 600,000 or so distinct CDR3 sequences, 15% to 20% of which are singletons. The sequencing input was blood. The receptors were sampled from a woman in her thirties with Graves' hyperthyroidism.

The sample holds a few counts of this clonotype. The chain carries TRBV5-1 and TRBJ2-2; 8 positions match TRBD1. J was trimmed by 5 bases and V by 4 bases; bases with no gene match: 7. Germline V gene lookup returns CDR1 SGHRS and CDR2 YFSETQ. CDR3 length: 15 amino acids. The CDR3 coding sequence is TGCGCCAGCAGCCCGGACAGGGTGGGAACCGGGGAGCTGTTTTTT. Its translation is CASSPDRVGTGELFF.

This clonotype was observed many times. V is TRBV7-8 and J is TRBJ2-2; 10 nucleotides align to TRBD1. This CDR3 is 16 amino acids long. Germline CDR1 is SGHVS and CDR2 is FQNEAQ. The J segment lost 7 bases and the V segment lost 1 base, leaving 6 bases of the junction unmatched. The CDR3 region is CASSLDPGTGVGELFF. The CDR3 bases are TGTGCCAGCAGCTTAGATCCGGGGACAGGGGTCGGGGAGCTGTTTTTT.

In its sample, this clonotype was seen many times. The chain carries TRBV12-3 or TRBV12-4 and TRBJ2-1; 14 bases fit TRBD2. This CDR3 is built from 16 residues. Losses at the gene ends were 5 bases for V and 10 bases for J; bases not matched to a gene: 10. As DNA, the CDR3 is TGTGCCAGCAGTGGGGCCGGGACTAGCGGGAGTGGGGAGCAGTTCTTC. This codes for CASSGAGTSGSGEQFF.

Many counts were recorded for this clonotype. The chain has TRBV11-2 and TRBJ2-7; 12 bases match TRBD2. With 1 base clipped from V and 5 bases from J, the junction kept 9 bases outside the gene matches. The CDR3 contains 17 residues. The germline V gene encodes CDR1 SGHAT and CDR2 FQNNGV. CDR3 in DNA: TGTGCCAGCAGCTTAGCATCGACTAGCGGGAGATTCCACGAGCAGTACTTC. It specifies CASSLASTSGRFHEQYF.

This clonotype turned up a few times. V is TRBV4-1 and J is TRBJ2-1; 10 bases agree with TRBD2. In germline, CDR1 is MGHRA, CDR2 YSYEKL. J lost 8 bases, V lost 1 base, and 14 bases had no gene match. This CDR3 is 18 amino acids long. CDR3 amino acids: CASSQGSLQREGRDEQFF. The CDR3 coding sequence is TGCGCCAGCAGCCAAGGGTCCCTCCAGCGGGAGGGCCGGGATGAGCAGTTCTTC.

V gene TRBV3-1 combines with J gene TRBJ2-4; TRBD1 agrees at 8 bases. The CDR3 sequence is 14 residues long. The V gene's germline CDR1 is LGHDT and CDR2 YNNKEL (reference sequence). The trim removed 4 bases at V and 10 bases at J, leaving 9 bases unmatched. The CDR3 spells CASSRDGQGRIQYF. CDR3 coding DNA: TGTGCCAGCAGCCGAGATGGACAGGGTCGGATTCAGTACTTC.

Concerning this clonotype: A much larger clone differs from this one at a single base, so this may be a read error. Without the conserved terminal phenylalanine or tryptophan, this CDR3 likely stems from a read error. The chain recombines TRBV20-1 with TRBJ2-1; 7 nucleotides agree with TRBD2. J was trimmed by 7 bases and V by 5 bases; bases with no gene match: 14. Per germline, CDR1 DFQATT and CDR2 SNEGSKA (reference sequence). There are 15 residues in the CDR3. The CDR3 coding sequence is TGCAGTGCTCAAAGCGGGCCCCTAGCGGATAATGAGCAGTTCTCC. It translates to CSAQSGPLADNEQFS.

The chain uses TRBV13 and TRBJ1-2, with 7 bases identical to TRBD1. This CDR3 spans 15 amino acids. The J segment lost 3 bases and the V segment lost 0 bases, leaving 4 bases of the junction unmatched. The germline V gene has CDR1 PRHDT and CDR2 FYEKMQ (reference sequence). The CDR3 protein is CASSLGDRADYGYTF. The CDR3 region has the DNA TGTGCCAGCAGCTTAGGAGACAGGGCTGACTATGGCTACACCTTC.

This clonotype turned up a few times. The chain uses TRBV9 and TRBJ2-1; D remains ambiguous. This CDR3 spans 14 amino acids. CDR1 is SGDLS, CDR2 YYNGEE, per germline. V dropped 0 bases and J dropped 9 bases, with 13 bases sitting between them. The CDR3 protein is CASSVGNPTAEQFF. The CDR3 DNA reads as TGTGCCAGCAGCGTAGGGAACCCCACCGCTGAGCAGTTCTTC. The full variable domain, with the rest looked up from reference TRBV9 and TRBJ2-1, is DSGVTQTPKHLITATGQRVTLRCSPRSGDLSVYWYQQSLDQGLQFLIQYYNGEERAKGNILERFSAQQFPDLHSELNLSSLELGDSALYFCASSVGNPTAEQFFGPGTRLTVL.

This chain joins TRBV27 and TRBJ2-2; tentatively, D is TRBD2 (6 bases). V gave up 0 bases and J gave up 3 bases, with 14 bases separating them. CDR1 is MNHEY, CDR2 SMNVEV, per germline (reference sequence). The CDR3 contains 17 residues. This CDR3 reads CASSLSGAGRHTGELFF. DNA for the CDR3: TGTGCCAGCAGTTTATCAGGAGCGGGCAGGCACACCGGGGAGCTGTTTTTT.

This clonotype was detected ten times or more. The chain joins TRBV29-1 to TRBJ2-1; 7 nucleotides agree with TRBD2. This CDR3 has 12 amino acids. In germline, CDR1 is SQVTM, CDR2 ANQGSEA. V lost 5 bases, J lost 9 bases, and 7 bases stayed unmatched. The CDR3 region has the DNA TGCAGCGTTAGGGTGGGGGGGATTGAGCAGTTCTTC. Its protein is CSVRVGGIEQFF.

The chain joins TRBV13 to TRBJ1-2; weak D call: TRBD1 (6 bases). The CDR3 totals 14 residues. Trimming removed 3 bases at V and 7 bases at J, with 15 bases between. The V gene's germline CDR1 is PRHDT and CDR2 FYEKMQ (reference sequence). The CDR3 region is CASSLSSRGVGYTF. CDR3 nucleotides: TGTGCCAGCAGCTTGTCCTCGAGGGGGGTTGGCTACACCTTC.

This clonotype appeared a few times. J is TRBJ2-1 and V is TRBV24-1, with TRBD1 identical over 7 bases. The junction had 3 bases not matched to a gene; V was cut back by 3 bases and J by 14 bases. The germline gives CDR1 KGHDR, CDR2 SFDVKD. CDR3 length equals 11 residues. The CDR3 sequence: CATSDDREEFF. Written as DNA, the CDR3 is TGTGCCACCAGTGATGACAGGGAAGAGTTCTTC.

On this clonotype: This may arise from a read error, as a much more abundant clone is one base away. V is TRBV30 and J is TRBJ1-5, with D possibly being TRBD1 (5 bases). This CDR3 comprises 13 residues. In germline, CDR1 is GTSNPN, CDR2 SVGIG (reference sequence). The ends were cut back, 2 bases at V and 6 bases at J, with 11 bases in the middle. The CDR3: CAWSLNRSQPQHF. The CDR3 DNA reads as TGTGCCTGGAGTTTAAACAGGAGTCAGCCCCAGCATTTT.

In this sample, this clonotype turned up many times. The chain is built from TRBV30 and TRBJ2-1; D is possibly TRBD2 (6 bases). Germline values: CDR1 GTSNPN, CDR2 SVGIG (reference sequence). The CDR3 totals 15 residues. V shed 4 bases and J shed 0 bases, with 13 bases lying between them. The CDR3 coding sequence is TGTGCCTGGATGGAGGAGGGGAGCTCCTACAATGAGCAGTTCTTC. It yields the protein CAWMEEGSSYNEQFF.

The chain combines TRBV7-2 with TRBJ2-5, with a possible D match to TRBD1 (6 bases). The ends were cut back, 6 bases at V and 2 bases at J, with 10 bases in the middle. The germline CDR1 and CDR2 sequences are SGHTA and FQGNSA. The CDR3 is made up of 13 amino acids. DNA for the CDR3: TGTGCCAGCAGGTACGGACAGCAAGAGACCCAGTACTTC. Encoded protein: CASRYGQQETQYF.

Many counts were recorded for this clonotype. The chain employs TRBV5-6 and TRBJ2-7; 8 positions match TRBD2. Germline trimming cut 3 bases from V and 3 bases from J; bases unmatched to any gene: 5. Germline V lookup: CDR1 SGHDT, CDR2 YYEEEE. The CDR3 loop spans 14 amino acids. CDR3 bases: TGTGCCAGCAGCTGGTCCGGGACTAGCTACGAGCAGTACTTC. Translating gives CASSWSGTSYEQYF.

This clonotype occurred many times. The genes are TRBV2 and TRBJ2-1, with D possibly called TRBD1 or TRBD2 (5 bases each). The germline gives CDR1 SNHLY, CDR2 FYNNEI. V dropped 5 bases and J dropped 0 bases, with 17 bases sitting between them. The CDR3 extends over 17 amino acids. The DNA for the CDR3 is TGTGCCAGCAGTCGGGGCAGTCTTATAAGCTCCTACAATGAGCAGTTCTTC. Translated: CASSRGSLISSYNEQFF.

This clonotype was seen at least ten times. The rearrangement uses TRBV27 and TRBJ2-7; D remains ambiguous. The CDR3 loop spans 13 amino acids. The germline V gene encodes CDR1 MNHEY and CDR2 SMNVEV (reference sequence). Trimming left V 0 bases short and J 5 bases short, with 8 bases between. CDR3: CASSLSPADEQYF. CDR3 in DNA: TGTGCCAGCAGTTTATCGCCTGCGGACGAGCAGTACTTC.

This clonotype was recorded many times. The gene calls are TRBV20-1 and TRBJ2-1; 8 positions match TRBD2. Germline V gene sequence: CDR1 DFQATT, CDR2 SNEGSKA (reference sequence). V trimming: 6 bases; J trimming: 6 bases; junction bases outside the gene matches: 7. CDR3 length: 13 amino acids. The CDR3 nucleotides are TGCAGTGCGGGACTAGTAATCGGCAATGAGCAGTTCTTC. As protein: CSAGLVIGNEQFF.

This clonotype was picked up a small number of times. The chain carries TRBV7-2 and TRBJ2-2; perhaps TRBD2 as D (6 bases). This CDR3 has 16 amino acids. Germline CDR1 reads SGHTA; CDR2 reads FQGNSA. V lost 0 bases, J lost 4 bases, and 12 bases lay in between. The CDR3 nucleotides read TGTGCCAGCAGCTTAGCGGTGGCGGGACCCACCGGGGAGCTGTTTTTT. Amino acids: CASSLAVAGPTGELFF.

This clonotype appeared a few times. This sequence joins TRBV19 and TRBJ1-5; 7 bases map to TRBD1. This CDR3 contains 14 residues. Germline loops: CDR1 LNHDA, CDR2 SQIVND (reference sequence). V lost 10 bases to trimming and J lost 2 bases; unmatched junction nucleotides: 8. For the CDR3, the DNA is TGTGCCACTAAGGAGGGGACAGGCAATCAGCCCCAGCATTTT. This encodes CATKEGTGNQPQHF.

V gene TRBV13 combines with J gene TRBJ2-5; D may match TRBD1 or TRBD2 (6 bases each). Germline V gene sequence: CDR1 PRHDT, CDR2 FYEKMQ (reference sequence). The CDR3 is 14 residues long. With 5 bases removed from V and 4 bases from J, the gap between germline ends came to 14 bases. CDR3 in DNA: TGTGCCAGCAGCCTCGGTAGGGGGGCAGAGACCCAGTACTTC. This gives the protein CASSLGRGAETQYF.

This clonotype has at least ten counts. V usage is TRBV12-3 or TRBV12-4 and J usage is TRBJ1-1; D may be TRBD1 (5 bases). The CDR3 runs 15 residues. Trimming removed 5 bases from V and 1 base from J, with 14 bases in between. The CDR3 DNA reads TGTGCCAGCAGTCGGACATCCCTCCGGAACACTGAAGCTTTCTTT. Its protein is CASSRTSLRNTEAFF.

This clonotype has a handful of counts. Given a much more abundant clone one base away, this may be a read error. This rearrangement joins TRBV6-1 to TRBJ2-2; 9 positions agree with TRBD2. This CDR3 spans 17 amino acids. CDR1 is MNHNS, CDR2 SASEGT, per germline. The trim removed 5 bases at V and 1 base at J, leaving 8 bases unmatched. The CDR3 DNA sequence: TGTGCCAGCAGTCACCTTAGACTAGCGGAGAACACCGGGGAGCTGTTTTTT. It specifies CASSHLRLAENTGELFF.

This clonotype came up a few times. DNA for the CDR3: TGCAGTGCTCCCGGGAATCGGGGTGGTGACACCATATATTTT. Translating gives CSAPGNRGGDTIYF. This chain uses TRBV20-1 with TRBJ1-3; D is ambiguous. Germline CDR1 DFQATT, CDR2 SNEGSKA (reference sequence). This CDR3 has 14 amino acids. The ends were cut back, 5 bases at V and 8 bases at J, with 19 bases in the middle.

This clonotype was observed at least ten times. The chain couples TRBV2 to TRBJ2-7; D uncertain. Trimming removed 8 bases from V and 3 bases from J, with 11 bases in between. The CDR3 loop spans 12 amino acids. CDR1 is SNHLY, CDR2 FYNNEI, per germline. CDR3: CASHRTDYEQYF. Written as DNA, the CDR3 is TGTGCCAGCCACCGTACGGACTACGAGCAGTACTTC.

This clonotype occurred many times. V usage is TRBV28 and J usage is TRBJ1-5; the D is unclear. The germline V gene encodes CDR1 MDHEN and CDR2 SYDVKM. CDR3 length: 14 amino acids. Trimming stripped 5 bases from V and 4 bases from J, with 12 bases between. CDR3 amino acids: CASSTTRMNQPQHF. In nucleotides, the CDR3 is TGTGCCAGCAGTACTACCCGGATGAATCAGCCCCAGCATTTT.

This clonotype appeared a few times. This chain connects TRBV28 to TRBJ1-1; perhaps TRBD1 as D (6 bases). V lost 6 bases and J lost 1, with 30 bases in between. CDR1 is MDHEN, CDR2 SYDVKM, per germline. The CDR3 runs 20 residues. The CDR3 reads CASRDFGMGGGPFGNTEAFF. The CDR3 bases are TGTGCCAGCAGAGATTTCGGGATGGGGGGGGGGCCCTTTGGGAACACTGAAGCTTTCTTT.

This clonotype was seen many times. The V gene is TRBV12-3 or TRBV12-4, the J gene TRBJ1-2, with 8 positions matching TRBD1. V was pared by 3 bases and J by 2 bases, with 5 bases of the junction left unmatched. The CDR3 is made up of 15 amino acids. The CDR3 sequence is CASSFWDRRNYGYTF. The CDR3 nucleotides read TGTGCCAGCAGTTTCTGGGACAGGAGGAACTATGGCTACACCTTC.

This clonotype was seen many times. The chain carries TRBV20-1 and TRBJ2-7; TRBD1 matches 10 bases. The length of the CDR3 is 13 residues. Germline assignment: CDR1 DFQATT and CDR2 SNEGSKA (reference sequence). V trimming: 4 bases; J trimming: 4 bases; junction bases outside the gene matches: 4. The CDR3 loop reads CSANPGQGYEQYF. CDR3 coding DNA: TGCAGTGCTAACCCGGGACAGGGGTACGAGCAGTACTTC.